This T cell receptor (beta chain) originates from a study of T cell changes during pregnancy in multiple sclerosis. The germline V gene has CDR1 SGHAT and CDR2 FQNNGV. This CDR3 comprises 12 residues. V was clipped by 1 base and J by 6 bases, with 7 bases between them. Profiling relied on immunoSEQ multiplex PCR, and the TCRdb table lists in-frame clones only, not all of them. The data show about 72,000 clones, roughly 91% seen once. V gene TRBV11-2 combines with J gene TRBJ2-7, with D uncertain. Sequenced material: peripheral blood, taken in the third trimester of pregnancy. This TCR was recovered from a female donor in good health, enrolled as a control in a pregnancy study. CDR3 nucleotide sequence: TGTGCCAGCAGCTTAGTAGTCGGCGAGCAGTACTTC. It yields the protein CASSLVVGEQYF.